What follows are 11 T cell receptor beta chains derived from one specimen sequenced in a study of response to subunit inactivated influenza vaccine. TCRdb re-analysed the RT-PCR reads in MiXCR, keeping a single row per CDR3 protein. Among around 570,000 distinct CDR3 sequences listed, 11% were seen once. These data were likewise used in another study, on T cells expressing NK-cell markers. From that second work: As the method of synthesis, 5'RACE template switching with UMIs yielded TCR beta cDNA.

This material consisted of PBMCs from blood, taken on the day of vaccination. The receptors were sampled from a man aged 50-60 years who received an inactivated influenza vaccine.

The V gene is TRBV18, the J gene TRBJ2-1; D not resolved. The CDR3 totals 15 residues. CDR1 is KGHSH and CDR2 is LQKENI in the germline V gene. V dropped 2 bases and J dropped 4 bases, with 12 bases sitting between them. CDR3: CASSPIGLRYNEQFF. CDR3 DNA sequence: TGTGCCAGCTCACCAATCGGTCTTAGATACAATGAGCAGTTCTTC.

This chain connects TRBV5-5 to TRBJ1-4; maybe TRBD1 (5 bases). Germline values: CDR1 SGHKS, CDR2 YYEKEE (reference sequence). V was shortened by 4 bases and J by 8 bases, with 21 bases between the two germline ends. The CDR3 spans 16 residues. CDR3 amino acids: CASSPEGRGSWEKLFF. CDR3 in DNA: TGTGCCAGCAGCCCGGAGGGGAGGGGCTCGTGGGAAAAACTGTTTTTT.

The chain is built from TRBV3-1 and TRBJ2-5; a possible D gene is TRBD2 (6 bases). The CDR3 length is 17 residues. The germline V gene encodes CDR1 LGHDT and CDR2 YNNKEL (reference sequence). V lost 4 bases, J lost 0 bases, and 18 bases lay in between. The DNA of the CDR3 is TGTGCCAGCAGCCCCCAGCAACTAGCCCTTTACCAAGAGACCCAGTACTTC. Translated, it gives CASSPQQLALYQETQYF.

The sample holds a few counts of this clonotype. The V call is TRBV20-1, the J call TRBJ2-1; D not certain. Deletions cut 3 bases from V and 6 bases from J, with 9 bases between. CDR3 length equals 12 residues. Per germline, CDR1 DFQATT and CDR2 SNEGSKA (reference sequence). As DNA, the CDR3 is TGCAGTGCTAGGAATACTGTCAATGAGCAGTTCTTC. It translates to CSARNTVNEQFF.

This clonotype was seen more than once but under ten times. The rearrangement links TRBV20-1 to TRBJ2-2; no clear D gene. Trimming removed 0 bases from V and 7 bases from J, with 9 bases in between. Germline CDR1 DFQATT, CDR2 SNEGSKA (reference sequence). The CDR3 contains 13 residues. CDR3 coding DNA: TGCAGTGCTAGAGATACGCGAGGCGGGGAGCTGTTTTTT. The encoded protein is CSARDTRGGELFF.

This sequence joins TRBV12-3 or TRBV12-4 and TRBJ2-1, with D perhaps TRBD1 (5 bases). V was cut by 7 bases and J by 5 bases, with 18 bases left in between. The length of the CDR3 is 15 residues. CDR3 DNA sequence: TGTGCCAGCACCCTCAGGGCAGGGTCTGACAATGAGCAGTTCTTC. This codes for CASTLRAGSDNEQFF.

This clonotype was seen a handful of times. The chain recombines TRBV11-2 with TRBJ2-3; D remains ambiguous. The CDR3 covers 17 residues. In germline, CDR1 is SGHAT, CDR2 FQNNGV. V was shortened by 1 base and J by 3 bases, with 17 bases between the two germline ends. The CDR3 spells CASSLVGTSIRTDTQYF. The CDR3, as DNA: TGTGCCAGCAGCTTAGTGGGCACATCGATAAGGACAGATACGCAGTATTTT.

The table lists this clonotype with a few counts. The chain combines TRBV19 with TRBJ1-1; TRBD1 matches at 8 bases. The CDR3 has 16 residues. Trimming cost V 5 bases and J 1 base; bases outside gene matches: 9. Germline loops: CDR1 LNHDA, CDR2 SQIVND (reference sequence). CDR3 coding DNA: TGTGCCAGTAGTTCCATTACCGGGACAGGGAACACTGAAGCTTTCTTT. It encodes CASSSITGTGNTEAFF.

The V gene is TRBV4-1, the J gene TRBJ1-5, with a possible D match to TRBD1 (5 bases). V was pared by 0 bases and J by 5 bases, with 14 bases between. Germline V gene lookup returns CDR1 MGHRA and CDR2 YSYEKL. This CDR3 region has 16 residues. CDR3 in amino acids: CASSQDPFQGHQPQHF. The CDR3 DNA reads TGCGCCAGCAGCCAAGATCCTTTCCAGGGACATCAGCCCCAGCATTTT.

This clonotype was seen many times. This chain joins TRBV4-2 and TRBJ2-5; no clear D gene. Trimming took off 0 bases at V and 3 bases at J, with 5 bases between the two ends. The CDR3 has 13 residues. CDR1 is LGHNA and CDR2 is YNFKEQ in the germline V gene. The CDR3 coding sequence is TGTGCCAGCAGCCAAGATCTTGAAGAGACCCAGTACTTC. It is translated as CASSQDLEETQYF.

The V gene is TRBV5-1, the J gene TRBJ2-3; D remains unclear. Germline V gives CDR1 SGHRS, CDR2 YFSETQ. Trimming took off 5 bases at V and 4 bases at J, with 11 bases between the two ends. This CDR3 is built from 13 residues. The CDR3 nucleotides are TGCGCCAGCAGTGAGTACAGTCCAGATACGCAGTATTTT. Translation gives CASSEYSPDTQYF.